The present TCR beta chain was sequenced within a study of cytomegalovirus exposure and HLA in healthy donors. The length of the CDR3 is 15 residues. Germline V gene sequence: CDR1 SGHTA, CDR2 FQGNSA. V lost 3 bases and J 2 bases, leaving 11 bases between the germline ends. This clone was observed a handful of times. The PCR made use of 60 Vbeta and 13 Jbeta primers. The repertoire was sequenced with immunoSEQ multiplex PCR; TCRdb's copy has only in-frame clones and lacks some. Of 60,000 to 65,000 clones in the sample, more than 70% were seen once. Sequenced: PBMCs. This sequence was found in a woman aged 40-49 years in good health and CMV-seropositive. J is TRBJ2-1 and V is TRBV7-2; no definite D call. This chain's CDR3 is CASSFGPVAYNEQFF. In nucleotides, the CDR3 is TGTGCCAGCAGCTTTGGTCCAGTCGCCTACAATGAGCAGTTCTTC.